This T cell receptor beta chain was captured by sequencing in a study of T cell changes during pregnancy in multiple sclerosis. TCRdb keeps only in-frame clones here, not all; method: immunoSEQ multiplex PCR. The profile shows 40,000 to 55,000 clones, roughly 88% of them singletons. The sample in question was peripheral blood, obtained in the first trimester of pregnancy. The origin of this receptor is a female donor in good health, enrolled as a control in a pregnancy study.

The CDR3 sequence is CASSLDYTNSPLHF. The CDR3, as DNA: TGTGCCAGCAGCTTGGATTACACGAATTCACCCCTCCACTTT. This chain links TRBV5-4 with TRBJ1-6; the D is unclear. The V gene lost 0 bases and the J gene lost 7 bases, with 8 bases spanning the gap. The CDR3 consists of 14 residues. Germline loops: CDR1 SGHNT, CDR2 YYREEE (reference sequence).